The entry below gives a single T cell receptor beta chain sequence along with its context. The CDR3 consists of 17 residues. The V end lost 6 bases, the J end lost 0 bases, and 17 bases lay between the germline ends. The germline gives CDR1 MDHEN, CDR2 SYDVKM. Authors' processing steps: Estimation of nucleated cell counts relied on the amplification of reference gene primers. TCRdb's table, derived via immunoSEQ multiplex PCR, lists solely in-frame clones and lacks some. Clonal size and the V and J genes are those of that table, whereas D and trimming came from the DNA. Among about 130,000 clones listed, more than 75% were seen once. This entry belongs to a study of blood T cell repertoires in COVID-19. Study in general: COVID-19 samples collected from the United States, Italy and Spain covered acute and convalescent phases. In each case, the material was cDNA or gDNA derived from T cells, B-cell-depleted T cells, or PBMCs.

The material sequenced was peripheral blood. The TCR sequence derives from a man in his fifties with active COVID-19. The chain recombines TRBV28 with TRBJ2-2, with D maybe TRBD2 (5 bases). CDR3 sequence: CASRNKVGSANTGELFF. Here the CDR3 DNA reads TGTGCCAGCAGGAATAAAGTGGGGAGCGCGAACACCGGGGAGCTGTTTTTT. Full variable domain (remainder filled in from reference TRBV28 and TRBJ2-2): DVKVTQSSRYLVKRTGEKVFLECVQDMDHENMFWYRQDPGLGLRLIYFSYDVKMKEKGDIPEGYSVSREKKERFSLILESASTNQTSMYLCASRNKVGSANTGELFFGEGSRLTVL.